The TCR beta chain described here comes from a study of cytomegalovirus exposure and HLA in healthy donors. Overall study findings and caveats: In a later analysis, compared with equally common non-associated chains, HLA-associated beta chains were more expanded. Immune exposure information comprised only CMV serostatus. At a 0.05 false discovery rate, a later analysis found roughly 17,000 TCR beta sequences to be associated with HLA alleles.

The CDR3 consists of 16 residues. The germline CDR1 and CDR2 sequences are SGDLS and YYNGEE. Trimming removed 0 bases from V and 7 bases from J; junction bases left unmatched: 9. A note on this clone: What it binds is not known.

Primers: 60 Vbeta forward and 13 Jbeta reverse. Here immunoSEQ multiplex PCR was the method, and the copy in TCRdb shows in-frame clones only, minus some. The sample holds roughly 190,000 clones, 75% to 90% seen once. This receptor was taken from a boy younger than 10 in good health and CMV-seronegative. The rearrangement joins TRBV9 to TRBJ2-4, with 8 positions matching TRBD2. Sequenced sample: PBMCs. The chain's CDR3 is CASSVEPGGASNIQYF. CDR3 nucleotides: TGTGCCAGCAGCGTAGAACCCGGGGGGGCTTCGAACATTCAGTACTTC.